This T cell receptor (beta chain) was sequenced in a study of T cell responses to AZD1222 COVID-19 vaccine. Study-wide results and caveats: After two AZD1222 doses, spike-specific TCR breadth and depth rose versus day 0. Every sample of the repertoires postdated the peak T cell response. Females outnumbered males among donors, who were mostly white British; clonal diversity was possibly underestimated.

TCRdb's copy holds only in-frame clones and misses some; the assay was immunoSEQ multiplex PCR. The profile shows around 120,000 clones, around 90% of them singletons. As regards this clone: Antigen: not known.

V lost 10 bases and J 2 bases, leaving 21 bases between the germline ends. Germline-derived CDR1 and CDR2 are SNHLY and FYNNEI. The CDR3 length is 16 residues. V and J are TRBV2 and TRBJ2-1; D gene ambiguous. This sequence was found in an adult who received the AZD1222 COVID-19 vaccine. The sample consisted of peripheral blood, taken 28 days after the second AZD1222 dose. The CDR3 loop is CATLRQKDLTYNEQFF. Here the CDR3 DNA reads TGTGCCACCCTCCGGCAGAAGGACCTAACCTACAATGAGCAGTTCTTC.